This T cell receptor (beta chain) was documented in a study of shared clonotypes between healthy human individuals. The CDR3 is 13 amino acids. Germline V lookup: CDR1 MNHNS, CDR2 SASEGT. With 8 bases removed from V and 3 bases from J, the gap between germline ends came to 11 bases. Of note for this clone: Its cognate antigen is unknown.

The naive CD8 population came from CD45RO-negative cells selected for CCR7, without terminally differentiated effector memory CD45RA+ cells. Genomic DNA of each subset was evenly split across several immunoSEQ plates. Clones were sequenced by immunoSEQ multiplex PCR, and TCRdb holds only the in-frame ones, with some missing. The sample includes 800,000 or so clones, about 96% of them seen just once. Notes on the study in general: Across subsets, estimated richness was generally greater for naive than for memory populations.

The source is a man aged 30 to 39 in good health. The chain combines TRBV6-1 with TRBJ1-5, with D unclear. The sample consisted of naive CD8+ T cells sorted from blood. CDR3 nucleotide sequence: TGTGCCAGCCAATCCGGGGTCAATCAGCCCCAGCATTTT. Protein product: CASQSGVNQPQHF.